The 27 T cell receptor beta chains below come from one sample, sequenced in a study of shared clonotypes between healthy human individuals. Sequencing used immunoSEQ multiplex PCR; TCRdb keeps in-frame clones, though not all of them. In the table there are about 610,000 clones, around 97% of which are singletons. The sequencing input was naive CD4+ T cells sorted from blood. Subset defined: CD45RA+ positively selected. These receptors all come from a woman between 25 and 40 years old in good health.

The chain carries TRBV19 and TRBJ1-1; unclear D gene. The germline V and J ends were trimmed by 7 bases and 1 base, with 10 bases remaining between them. Germline V gene lookup returns CDR1 LNHDA and CDR2 SQIVND (reference sequence). The CDR3 covers 13 residues. DNA of the CDR3: TGTGCCAGTATTAGAGTGGGGAACACTGAAGCTTTCTTT. Encoded protein: CASIRVGNTEAFF.

The V and J genes are TRBV5-6 and TRBJ1-1; 7 bases are a match to TRBD1. V lost 4 bases and J lost 1; bases outside the gene matches: 4. CDR1 SGHDT and CDR2 YYEEEE come from the germline V gene. The length of the CDR3 is 14 residues. CDR3 region: CASSRGQRNTEAFF. The CDR3 nucleotides read TGTGCCAGCAGCCGGGGACAGAGGAACACTGAAGCTTTCTTT.

The V gene is TRBV2, the J gene TRBJ2-2; D perhaps matches TRBD2 (5 bases). Between the trimmed V and J ends, which lost 4 bases and 1 base, there was a span of 7 bases. This CDR3 comprises 14 residues. Looked up from germline, CDR1 is SNHLY and CDR2 is FYNNEI. The CDR3 sequence is CASSAAVNTGELFF. The DNA of the CDR3 is TGTGCCAGCAGTGCAGCGGTGAACACCGGGGAGCTGTTTTTT. Full variable domain (rest looked up from reference TRBV2 and TRBJ2-2): EPEVTQTPSHQVTQMGQEVILRCVPISNHLYFYWYRQILGQKVEFLVSFYNNEISEKSEIFDDQFSVERPDGSNFTLKIRSTKLEDSAMYFCASSAAVNTGELFFGEGSRLTVL.

The gene calls are TRBV14 and TRBJ2-5; D is uncertain. V was clipped by 1 base and J by 2 bases, with 11 bases between them. This CDR3 comprises 15 residues. CDR1 and CDR2 from the germline V gene are SGHDN and FVKESK. The CDR3 DNA sequence: TGTGCCAGCAGCCAAGTGGTAGGGTGGCAAGAGACCCAGTACTTC. It specifies CASSQVVGWQETQYF. Full variable domain (missing parts from reference TRBV14 and TRBJ2-5): EAGVTQFPSHSVIEKGQTVTLRCDPISGHDNLYWYRRVMGKEIKFLLHFVKESKQDESGMPNNRFLAERTGGTYSTLKVQPAELEDSGVYFCASSQVVGWQETQYFGPGTRLLVL.

This chain connects TRBV2 to TRBJ2-3; D not certain. CDR3 length: 11 residues. Trimming stripped 4 bases from V and 7 bases from J, with 6 bases between. CDR1 and CDR2 from the germline V gene are SNHLY and FYNNEI. The CDR3 nucleotides are TGTGCCAGCAGTGTGGAAAATACGCAGTATTTT. It yields the protein CASSVENTQYF.

The chain carries TRBV28 and TRBJ1-5; D gene uncertain. This CDR3 region has 15 residues. The germline CDR1 and CDR2 sequences are MDHEN and SYDVKM. V lost 4 bases to trimming and J lost 0 bases, with 10 bases between them. Written as DNA, the CDR3 is TGTGCCAGCAGTTGGCCAGGCTATAGCAATCAGCCCCAGCATTTT. Protein: CASSWPGYSNQPQHF.

This clone was observed a single time. The chain employs TRBV6-1 and TRBJ1-3; D call uncertain. This CDR3 comprises 12 residues. CDR1 and CDR2 (germline): MNHNS, SASEGT. Trimming stripped 6 bases from V and 0 bases from J, with 3 bases between. The CDR3 DNA follows: TGTGCCAGCAGAAACTCTGGAAACACCATATATTTT. Amino acids: CASRNSGNTIYF.

The rearrangement uses TRBV10-3 and TRBJ1-1, with D possibly being TRBD1 (5 bases). The germline V gene encodes CDR1 ENHRY and CDR2 SYGVKD. The CDR3 loop spans 14 amino acids. V shed 6 bases and J shed 5 bases, with 16 bases lying between them. CDR3 coding DNA: TGTGCCATCAGCCCCAGGGAGGAGTGGACTGAAGCTTTCTTT. Amino acid sequence: CAISPREEWTEAFF.

This clone was seen a single time. The chain combines TRBV6-1 with TRBJ2-7; 7 bases agree with TRBD2. This CDR3 contains 16 residues. With 5 bases clipped from V and 6 bases from J, the junction kept 16 bases outside the gene matches. The germline V gene has CDR1 MNHNS and CDR2 SASEGT. The CDR3 bases are TGTGCCAGCAGTAAAGGGCCAAGAAGCCCGGGGGGCGAGCAGTACTTC. Translation gives CASSKGPRSPGGEQYF.

V and J are TRBV2 and TRBJ2-6; 7 bases are a match to TRBD1. V lost 7 bases to trimming and J lost 0 bases; unmatched junction nucleotides: 6. CDR1 and CDR2 (germline): SNHLY, FYNNEI. The CDR3 totals 16 residues. The CDR3 loop reads CASNKGQNSGANVLTF. CDR3 DNA sequence: TGTGCCAGCAACAAGGGACAGAACTCTGGGGCCAACGTCCTGACTTTC.

The CDR3 loop is CASTPSGTDTQYF. CDR3 sequence (DNA): TGTGCCAGCACCCCTAGCGGGACAGATACGCAGTATTTT. The chain is built from TRBV27 and TRBJ2-3, with TRBD2 matching 8 bases. This CDR3 has 13 amino acids. CDR1 and CDR2 from the germline V gene are MNHEY and SMNVEV (reference sequence). Trimming at V came to 7 bases and at J to 3 bases, leaving 3 bases not matched to a gene.

The chain couples TRBV5-1 to TRBJ1-5; D remains ambiguous. The CDR3 consists of 15 residues. CDR1 and CDR2 from the germline V gene are SGHRS and YFSETQ. The V end lost 4 bases, the J end lost 0 bases, and 11 bases lay between the germline ends. Here the CDR3 DNA reads TGCGCCAGCAGCAAGGACGGTCATAGCAATCAGCCCCAGCATTTT. It codes for CASSKDGHSNQPQHF.

The chain has TRBV30 and TRBJ1-1; 7 bases are shared with TRBD1. V lost 2 bases to trimming and J lost 3 bases; unmatched junction nucleotides: 3. CDR1 and CDR2 (germline): GTSNPN, SVGIG (reference sequence). This CDR3 region has 13 residues. CDR3 sequence: CAWSSQGDTEAFF. The CDR3 DNA sequence: TGTGCCTGGAGTTCTCAGGGGGACACTGAAGCTTTCTTT.

The chain combines TRBV5-1 with TRBJ2-1; TRBD2 aligns across 10 bases. The CDR3 contains 15 residues. In germline, CDR1 is SGHRS, CDR2 YFSETQ. V shed 4 bases and J 3 bases; nucleotides not matched to a gene: 4. The CDR3 DNA reads TGCGCCAGCAGCGGATCTAGCGGGAGCTACAATGAGCAGTTCTTC. As protein: CASSGSSGSYNEQFF. The full variable domain, completed using reference TRBV5-1 and TRBJ2-1, is KAGVTQTPRYLIKTRGQQVTLSCSPISGHRSVSWYQQTPGQGLQFLFEYFSETQRNKGNFPGRFSGRQFSNSRSEMNVSTLELGDSALYLCASSGSSGSYNEQFFGPGTRLTVL.

V usage is TRBV6-1 and J usage is TRBJ2-7; 15 bases line up with TRBD2. CDR3 length equals 19 residues. J lost 1 base, V lost 3 bases, and 10 bases had no gene match. Germline loops: CDR1 MNHNS, CDR2 SASEGT. In nucleotides, the CDR3 is TGTGCCAGCAGTGAGGACCTTGGACTAGCGGGAGGGCTGTCCTACGAGCAGTACTTC. Its translation is CASSEDLGLAGGLSYEQYF.

This chain joins TRBV2 and TRBJ1-5; D remains ambiguous. The V end lost 3 bases, the J end lost 4 bases, and 10 bases lay between the germline ends. From germline, CDR1 is SNHLY and CDR2 FYNNEI. The CDR3 is made up of 14 amino acids. The CDR3 region is CASSDRQRNQPQHF. The CDR3 DNA follows: TGTGCCAGCAGTGACAGGCAGAGAAATCAGCCCCAGCATTTT.

The chain uses TRBV28 and TRBJ1-4, with TRBD1 as a possible D gene (5 bases). Germline V CDR1 and CDR2: MDHEN, SYDVKM. The CDR3 is 15 amino acids. V dropped 5 bases and J dropped 5 bases, with 15 bases sitting between them. In DNA, the CDR3 is TGTGCCAGCAGTCCCCCGGGACTAAGGAATGAAAAACTGTTTTTT. Amino acid sequence: CASSPPGLRNEKLFF.

The chain employs TRBV2 and TRBJ2-7; D possibly uses TRBD1 or TRBD2 (5 bases each). This CDR3 is 13 amino acids long. Trimming removed 6 bases from V and 4 bases from J, with 13 bases in between. Germline V gene lookup returns CDR1 SNHLY and CDR2 FYNNEI. The CDR3 region has the DNA TGTGCCAGCAGGAGGGACGGGGATTACGAGCAGTACTTC. Translated, it gives CASRRDGDYEQYF.

V and J are TRBV28 and TRBJ2-1; 11 nucleotides align to TRBD2. V gave up 5 bases and J gave up 10 bases; unmatched junction bases: 10. The CDR3 consists of 15 residues. CDR1 and CDR2 from the germline V gene are MDHEN and SYDVKM. The CDR3: CASSGGTSGREEQFF. The CDR3 nucleotides are TGTGCCAGCAGTGGCGGGACTAGCGGCAGGGAGGAGCAGTTCTTC.

V and J are TRBV15 and TRBJ2-2; D is unresolved. This CDR3 contains 13 residues. Trimming took off 1 base at V and 6 bases at J, with 6 bases between the two ends. CDR1 is LNHNV, CDR2 YYDKDF, per germline (reference sequence). This chain's CDR3 is CATSRVSSGELFF. The CDR3 nucleotides read TGTGCCACCAGCAGAGTGAGCTCCGGGGAGCTGTTTTTT.

V gene TRBV18 combines with J gene TRBJ2-7, with 9 bases lining up with TRBD2. From germline, CDR1 is KGHSH and CDR2 LQKENI. Trimming at V came to 3 bases and at J to 0 bases, leaving 12 bases not matched to a gene. The CDR3 loop spans 18 amino acids. CDR3 in amino acids: CASSPLRLADIHSYEQYF. As DNA, the CDR3 is TGTGCCAGCTCACCTCTAAGACTAGCGGATATACACTCCTACGAGCAGTACTTC.

Only one count was recorded for this clone. The rearrangement uses TRBV5-1 and TRBJ2-5; weak D call: TRBD2 (6 bases). The CDR3 spans 17 residues. The germline V and J ends were trimmed by 0 bases and 5 bases, with 20 bases remaining between them. Germline loops: CDR1 SGHRS, CDR2 YFSETQ. The CDR3 DNA reads as TGCGCCAGCAGCTTGGGTCTAGCGAGACCTACGGGGGAGACCCAGTACTTC. This sequence encodes CASSLGLARPTGETQYF.

The CDR3 DNA is TGTGCCAGAATCCTCAAGACAGGAAACGAGCAGTACTTC. This sequence encodes CARILKTGNEQYF. The V and J genes are TRBV27 and TRBJ2-7, with a tentative D call TRBD1 (6 bases). The CDR3 runs to 13 residues. The germline V and J ends were trimmed by 9 bases and 5 bases, with 17 bases remaining between them. Germline lookup yields CDR1 MNHEY and CDR2 SMNVEV (reference sequence).

The chain combines TRBV2 with TRBJ2-5; maybe TRBD1 (5 bases). The ends were cut back, 1 base at V and 1 base at J, with 10 bases in the middle. Germline-derived CDR1 and CDR2 are SNHLY and FYNNEI. The CDR3 has 15 residues. CDR3 sequence reads: CASSEVWGTQETQYF. The DNA for the CDR3 is TGTGCCAGCAGTGAAGTATGGGGCACCCAAGAGACCCAGTACTTC.

This chain connects TRBV7-9 to TRBJ1-2, with D perhaps TRBD1 (5 bases). This CDR3 spans 12 amino acids. The V gene's germline CDR1 is SEHNR and CDR2 FQNEAQ (reference sequence). Between the trimmed V and J ends, which lost 4 bases and 6 bases, there was a span of 9 bases. For the CDR3, the DNA is TGTGCCAGCAGCTGGGGGGGTCATGGCTACACCTTC. Its protein is CASSWGGHGYTF.

This clone appeared a single time. This chain links TRBV19 with TRBJ1-3; D remains unclear. V was pared by 2 bases and J by 0 bases, with 5 bases between. The CDR3 covers 14 residues. CDR1 and CDR2 from the germline V gene are LNHDA and SQIVND (reference sequence). The CDR3 sequence: CASSIRFSGNTIYF. The CDR3 bases are TGTGCCAGTAGTATACGGTTCTCTGGAAACACCATATATTTT.

This clone has only one observation. The chain recombines TRBV6-1 with TRBJ2-7; the D gene is possibly TRBD2 (6 bases). The CDR3 totals 16 residues. The germline V and J ends were trimmed by 1 base and 2 bases, with 15 bases remaining between them. Germline V gives CDR1 MNHNS, CDR2 SASEGT. CDR3 bases: TGTGCCAGCAGTGAAGGGTGGGGGGTGCTGGCCTACGAGCAGTACTTC. Translating it yields CASSEGWGVLAYEQYF.